This TCR beta chain was documented in a study of tumor and adjacent non-tumor tissue in lung cancer. Across the whole study: Patients were aged roughly 31 to 76, nine to eleven men and 5 women, stage I to III.

In germline, CDR1 is SGHRS, CDR2 YFSETQ. This CDR3 is built from 16 residues. V gave up 0 bases and J gave up 5 bases; unmatched junction bases: 9. Broader study findings: In normal lung, the top 100 clones were significantly more dominant than in tumor. Higher tumor TCR diversity was associated with shorter survival. TCR diversity was significantly greater in tumor than normal lung tissue.

TCRbeta libraries were built with three rounds of nested PCR, modified from ARM-PCR. TCRdb processed the multiplex PCR reads anew with MiXCR; each CDR3 protein has one entry. The table lists more than 70,000 distinct CDR3 sequences, around 57% of them singletons. Only a few counts were recorded for this clonotype. Antigen specificity is unknown. The template was RNA from unsorted bulk tissue. The sample was lung tumor tissue. This TCR was recovered from a man between 65 and 79 years old with non-small cell lung cancer. The chain joins TRBV5-1 to TRBJ2-3; the match to TRBD1 covers 7 bases. CDR3 sequence (DNA): TGCGCCAGCAGCTTGGTAGGGGGCGCAGTGGGAGATACGCAGTATTTT. Its translation is CASSLVGGAVGDTQYF.